A selection of T cell receptor beta chains follows, all from one sample in a study of blood T cell repertoires in COVID-19. The repertoire was sequenced with immunoSEQ multiplex PCR; TCRdb's copy has only in-frame clones and lacks some. The sample has roughly 110,000 clones; over 75% are singletons. Sequencing was carried out using peripheral blood. These TCRs come from a woman in her 70s who had recovered from COVID-19. CDR3s include the opening cysteine and the closing phenylalanine or tryptophan. Each record gives: J gene, clone size, D gene, V gene, CDR3 DNA, CDR3 protein. A D gene is named only where the DNA matches it firmly. Size values are once, few and many counts, or a class for expanded clones, and some rows have none.

TRBJ2-5 | NA | NA | TRBV5-1 | TGCGCCAGCAGCCGATCAACAGGGTTTGGGCAGACCCAGTACTTC | CASSRSTGFGQTQYF
TRBJ2-1 | NA | NA | TRBV6-5 | TGTGCCAGCAGTTACTCGAGCTCGAATGAGCAGTTCTTC | CASSYSSSNEQFF
TRBJ2-3 | NA | NA | TRBV29-1 | TGCAGCGTTGGGAAAGGGGACACAGATACGCAGTATTTT | CSVGKGDTDTQYF
TRBJ1-6 | NA | TRBD1 | TRBV28 | TGTGCCAGCAGTACACCGGGACAGGGCTATTCACCCCTCCACTTT | CASSTPGQGYSPLHF
TRBJ2-5 | NA | TRBD1 | TRBV7-9 | TGTGCCAGCAGCCCACGACAGGGGGCGCGGGAGACCCAGTACTTC | CASSPRQGARETQYF
TRBJ1-6 | NA | TRBD1 | TRBV4-2 | TGTGCCAGCAGCCCTCAAACAGGGGTGAGTAATTCACCCCTCCACTTT | CASSPQTGVSNSPLHF
TRBJ1-2 | NA | TRBD1 | TRBV27 | TGTGCCAGCAGTCCTATACCTGGGACAGGGAGGACCTATGGCTACACCTTC | CASSPIPGTGRTYGYTF
TRBJ2-3 | once | NA | TRBV28 | TGTGCCAGCAGTTTTGGTAAGGAGCCTTGGAGAGATACGCAGTATTTT | CASSFGKEPWRDTQYF
TRBJ1-1 | NA | TRBD1 | TRBV5-1 | TGCGCCAGCAGCTCGGGAAACGGACAGGTCTTT | CASSSGNGQVF
TRBJ2-6 | NA | NA | TRBV28 | TGTGCCAGCAGTCCCCGGCCAGGGTCCATCTCTGGGGCCAACGTCCTGACTTTC | CASSPRPGSISGANVLTF
TRBJ2-2 | once | TRBD2 | TRBV7-9 | TGTGCCAGCAGCAGCTTAGCGGGGGTTATCACCGGGGAGCTGTTTTTT | CASSSLAGVITGELFF
TRBJ2-7 | NA | NA | TRBV19 | TGTGCCAGTAGTACCCCGGGTCTCATCCCCTACGAGCAGTACTTC | CASSTPGLIPYEQYF
TRBJ2-3 | NA | NA | TRBV7-9 | TGTGCCAGCAGCCTCCGGACTAGCACAGATACGCAGTATTTT | CASSLRTSTDTQYF
TRBJ1-1 | NA | NA | TRBV7-2 | TGTGCCAGCAGCCCCCTGGGAGGAAACACTGAAGCTTTCTTT | CASSPLGGNTEAFF
TRBJ1-5 | NA | NA | TRBV19 | TGTGCCAGTAGTATAGCCGCAGGGCCCCAGCATTTT | CASSIAAGPQHF
TRBJ2-7 | NA | TRBD1 | TRBV27 | TGTGCCAGCAGCAGACAGGGGCCCATCTACGAGCAGTACTTC | CASSRQGPIYEQYF
TRBJ2-1 | NA | TRBD2 | TRBV6-6 | TGTGCCTCAAGACTAGCGGACTCCTACAATGAGCAGTTCTTC | CASRLADSYNEQFF
TRBJ1-2 | NA | TRBD1 | TRBV15 | TGTGCCACCAGCAGAGATTGGAAGACAGGGGGAAATGGCTACACCTTC | CATSRDWKTGGNGYTF
TRBJ1-6 | NA | NA | TRBV5-7 | TGTGCCAGCAGCCTTCGGACAGACTGGGAACCCCTCCACTTT | CASSLRTDWEPLHF
TRBJ2-5 | NA | NA | TRBV15 | TGTGCCACCAGCAGAGGGGGTCGAGGGGAGACCCAGTACTTC | CATSRGGRGETQYF
TRBJ2-7 | NA | TRBD2 | TRBV5-1 | TGCGCCAGCAGCTTGGTCGGCGGGAGCTCCTACGAGCAGTACTTC | CASSLVGGSSYEQYF
TRBJ2-2 | once | TRBD1 | TRBV6-1 | TGTGCCAGCAGAGAAAGGACAGGGGGTGCGAACACCGGGGAGCTGTTTTTT | CASRERTGGANTGELFF
TRBJ2-3 | NA | NA | TRBV7-9 | TGTGCCAGCAGCTTAGGGTTAGCGCGGACAGATACGCAGTATTTT | CASSLGLARTDTQYF
TRBJ2-7 | few | NA | TRBV2 | TGTGCCAGCAGTGAATGGGACAACTCCTACGAGCAGTACTTC | CASSEWDNSYEQYF
TRBJ2-3 | NA | TRBD2 | TRBV29-1 | TGCAGCGTTGGACTAGCGGGCACAGATACGCAGTATTTT | CSVGLAGTDTQYF
TRBJ1-2 | NA | TRBD1 | TRBV7-9 | TGTGCCAGCAGCTGGACAGGGGGCGACTATGGCTACACCTTC | CASSWTGGDYGYTF
TRBJ2-1 | few | NA | TRBV12-3/TRBV12-4 | TGTGCCAGCAGTTTTCGGGATGAGCAGTTCTTC | CASSFRDEQFF
TRBJ2-1 | NA | NA | TRBV9 | TGTGCCAGCAGCGTAGGACGGGGGTCCTACAATGAGCAGTTCTTC | CASSVGRGSYNEQFF
TRBJ1-4 | NA | TRBD1 | TRBV5-1 | TGCGCCAGCAGGGAAACAGGGGGCCATAACGAAAAACTGTTTTTT | CASRETGGHNEKLFF
TRBJ2-2 | NA | TRBD1 | TRBV11-3 | TGTGCCAGCAGCTTACGACAGGGGGACACCGGGGAGCTGTTTTTT | CASSLRQGDTGELFF
TRBJ2-7 | once | NA | TRBV4-3 | TGCGCCAGCAGCCACGACAGAACTACCGAGCAGTACTTC | CASSHDRTTEQYF
TRBJ2-2 | NA | TRBD2 | TRBV10-3 | TGTGCCATCAGGGACTCCGGGACTAGCGGGGAGTGGGAGCTGTTTTTT | CAIRDSGTSGEWELFF
TRBJ2-6 | NA | NA | TRBV5-8 | TGTGCCAGCAGCTTGAGGACAGCCTACCGATCTGGGGCCAACGTCCTGACTTTC | CASSLRTAYRSGANVLTF